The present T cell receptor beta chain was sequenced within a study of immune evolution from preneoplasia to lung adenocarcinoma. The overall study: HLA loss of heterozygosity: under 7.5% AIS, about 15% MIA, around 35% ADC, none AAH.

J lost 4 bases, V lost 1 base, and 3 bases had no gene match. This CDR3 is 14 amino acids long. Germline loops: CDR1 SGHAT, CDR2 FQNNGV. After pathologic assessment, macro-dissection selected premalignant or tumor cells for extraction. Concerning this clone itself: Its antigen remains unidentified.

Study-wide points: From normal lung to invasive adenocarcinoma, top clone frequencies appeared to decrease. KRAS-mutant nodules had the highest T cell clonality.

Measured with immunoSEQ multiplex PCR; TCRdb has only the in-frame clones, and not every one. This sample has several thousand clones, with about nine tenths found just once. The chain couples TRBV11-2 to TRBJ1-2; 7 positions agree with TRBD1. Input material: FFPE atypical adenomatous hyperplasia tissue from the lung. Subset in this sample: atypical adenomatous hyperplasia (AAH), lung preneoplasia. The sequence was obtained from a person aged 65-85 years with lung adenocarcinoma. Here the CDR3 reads CASSLAGQFYGYTF. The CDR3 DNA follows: TGTGCCAGCAGCTTAGCGGGACAGTTCTATGGCTACACCTTC.